This T cell receptor (beta chain) comes out of a study of cytomegalovirus exposure and HLA in healthy donors. General study findings and limits: Previous analysis showed most TCR beta V segments were productive about 90% or about 30% of the time. Confirmation in vitro established that three CMV-associated chains were specific for CMV antigens. With later analysis, a missense DCLRE1C variant became linked to TCR beta V- and J-gene trimming.

13 Jbeta primers and 60 Vbeta primers were used for the PCR. Only in-frame clones appear in the TCRdb table, and some are missing; sequencing was by immunoSEQ multiplex PCR. This table has some 70,000 clones, roughly 65% appearing once. The ends were cut back, 7 bases at V and 6 bases at J, with 19 bases in the middle. CDR3 length equals 15 residues. CDR1 MNHNY and CDR2 SVGAGI come from the germline V gene (reference sequence). Concerning this clone: Its antigen remains unknown.

This chain uses TRBV6-6 with TRBJ1-5; tentative D call: TRBD1 (6 bases). Sequencing was carried out using PBMCs. The origin of this receptor is a male donor in good health and CMV-seropositive. The CDR3 loop reads CASNTADRSGQPQHF. As DNA, the CDR3 is TGTGCCAGCAACACTGCGGACAGAAGCGGTCAGCCCCAGCATTTT.